The 20 T cell receptor beta chains below were found in one sample sequenced in a study of cytomegalovirus exposure and HLA in healthy donors. Primers for the PCR totalled 60 Vbeta and 13 Jbeta. Only in-frame clones appear in the TCRdb table, and some are missing; sequencing was by immunoSEQ multiplex PCR. The top ten hold 2.5% to 4% of the sample, which has some 200,000 clones, around four fifths seen once. Sequenced sample: PBMCs. The receptors originated from a female donor in good health and CMV-seronegative.

Concerning this clone: The conserved phenylalanine or tryptophan is not found at the CDR3 terminus, so this likely reflects a read error. The DNA is left out, because the CDR3 cannot be placed on it with certainty; the CDR3 is given as TCRdb lists it. V usage is TRBV7-9 and J usage is TRBJ1-1; the DNA was not compared with TRBD1, the D call given in the table. Both ends counted, the CDR3 spans 13 residues. Per the germline V gene, CDR1 is SEHNR and CDR2 is FQNEAQ (reference sequence). CDR3 region: CASSGDRDLATVM.

The chain has TRBV19 and TRBJ2-7, with D tentatively TRBD2 (5 bases). Germline CDR1 and CDR2: LNHDA and SQIVND (reference sequence). Trimming took 6 bases from V and 4 from J, leaving 10 bases between them. The CDR3 extends over 12 amino acids. The CDR3 spells CASSAGVYEQYF. In DNA form, the CDR3 reads TGTGCCAGTAGCGCCGGGGTTTACGAGCAGTACTTC.

The V call is TRBV19, the J call TRBJ1-1, with D possibly TRBD1 on 6 matching bases. Germline V CDR1 and CDR2: LNHDA, SQIVND (reference sequence). V lost 1 base and J lost 5, with 14 bases in between. The CDR3 has 15 residues. This chain's CDR3 is CASSIVVGAGTEAFF. Written as DNA, the CDR3 is TGTGCCAGTAGTATAGTCGTGGGGGCTGGGACTGAAGCTTTCTTT. The full variable domain, its missing parts supplied by reference TRBV19 and TRBJ1-1, is DGGITQSPKYLFRKEGQNVTLSCEQNLNHDAMYWYRQDPGQGLRLIYYSQIVNDFQKGDIAEGYSVSREKKESFPLTVTSAQKNPTAFYLCASSIVVGAGTEAFFGQGTRLTVV.

The V gene is TRBV6-6, the J gene TRBJ1-1; TRBD1 is a possible D gene (5 bases). Between the trimmed V and J ends, which lost 5 bases and 0 bases, there was a span of 13 bases. Germline V gene lookup returns CDR1 MNHNY and CDR2 SVGAGI (reference sequence). The CDR3 spans 15 residues. The CDR3 is CASSRGGTLNTEAFF. The CDR3 nucleotides are TGTGCCAGCAGTCGGGGGGGGACTTTGAACACTGAAGCTTTCTTT.

The chain couples TRBV5-5 to TRBJ2-1; 7 nucleotides match TRBD2. The CDR3 contains 13 residues. The V segment lost 4 bases and the J segment 7 bases; nucleotides outside the gene matches: 5. Germline V gene data show CDR1 as SGHKS and CDR2 as YYEKEE (reference sequence). CDR3 region: CASSVLASNEQFF. The CDR3 nucleotides read TGTGCCAGCAGCGTACTAGCGAGTAATGAGCAGTTCTTC.

There are a few counts of this clone. The chain recombines TRBV5-6 with TRBJ1-5; 7 nucleotides line up with TRBD1. Germline CDR1 is SGHDT and CDR2 is YYEEEE. V lost 2 bases to trimming and J lost 5 bases; unmatched junction nucleotides: 10. The CDR3 totals 16 residues. The CDR3 nucleotides read TGTGCCAGCAGCTTCTGGTCGGGACAGAGTTATCAGCCCCAGCATTTT. It specifies CASSFWSGQSYQPQHF.

V usage is TRBV27 and J usage is TRBJ2-3, with TRBD2 matching over 8 bases. The trim removed 4 bases at V and 2 bases at J, leaving 5 bases unmatched. Germline CDR1 reads MNHEY; CDR2 reads SMNVEV (reference sequence). This CDR3 contains 15 residues. For the CDR3, the DNA is TGTGCCAGCAGTTCCGGGAGGGCCTTCACAGATACGCAGTATTTT. It translates to CASSSGRAFTDTQYF.

The gene calls are TRBV13 and TRBJ2-7, with 10 bases matching TRBD2. In germline, CDR1 is PRHDT, CDR2 FYEKMQ (reference sequence). V lost 5 bases to trimming and J lost 3 bases; unmatched junction nucleotides: 4. The CDR3 is made up of 14 amino acids. CDR3 nucleotides: TGTGCCAGCAGCCTGGGACTAGCGAACTACGAGCAGTACTTC. This encodes CASSLGLANYEQYF.

The chain carries TRBV7-2 and TRBJ2-5; 12 bases are a match to TRBD2. The J segment lost 8 bases and the V segment lost 2 bases, leaving 6 bases of the junction unmatched. The germline V gene has CDR1 SGHTA and CDR2 FQGNSA. The CDR3 has 15 amino acids. CDR3 in DNA: TGTGCCAGCAGCTTAATTGCTAGCGGGAGGGGAACCCAGTACTTC. Its protein product is CASSLIASGRGTQYF.

This chain joins TRBV10-1 and TRBJ2-3; 7 nucleotides agree with TRBD1. Germline V gives CDR1 WNHNN, CDR2 SYGVQD (reference sequence). J gave up 0 bases and V 6 bases, and 9 bases lay outside the gene matches. This CDR3 spans 16 amino acids. Here the CDR3 reads CASSGIKTGSTDTQYF. CDR3 nucleotides: TGCGCCAGCAGCGGCATTAAGACAGGGAGCACAGATACGCAGTATTTT.

This clone has just a few counts. This chain's CDR3 is CASSEQGRNTEAFF. In DNA form, the CDR3 reads TGTGCCAGCAGTGAACAGGGAAGGAACACTGAAGCTTTCTTT. The chain couples TRBV2 to TRBJ1-1; TRBD1 is a possible D gene (5 bases). This CDR3 is built from 14 residues. V was trimmed by 2 bases and J by 1 base, leaving 8 bases between them. Germline V gene sequence: CDR1 SNHLY, CDR2 FYNNEI.

The chain combines TRBV7-8 with TRBJ2-7; 7 bases are a match to TRBD1. The V segment lost 2 bases and the J segment 2 bases; nucleotides outside the gene matches: 6. CDR1 and CDR2 (germline): SGHVS, FQNEAQ. CDR3 length: 15 residues. The CDR3: CASSLSRTGPYEQYF. In DNA form, the CDR3 reads TGTGCCAGCAGCTTATCTCGGACAGGACCCTACGAGCAGTACTTC.

The genes are TRBV7-8 and TRBJ1-5, with 7 bases identical to TRBD1. This CDR3 has 14 residues. Unmatched junction bases numbered 3, after V lost 2 bases and J lost 5 bases. Germline-derived CDR1 and CDR2 are SGHVS and FQNEAQ. CDR3 amino acids: CASSLLTGDQPQHF. CDR3 DNA: TGTGCCAGCAGCTTACTTACAGGGGATCAGCCCCAGCATTTT. Combining the CDR3 with reference TRBV7-8 and TRBJ1-5 gives the whole variable domain GAGVSQSPRYKVAKRGQDVALRCDPISGHVSLFWYQQALGQGPEFLTYFQNEAQLDKSGLPSDRFFAERPEGSVSTLKIQRTQQEDSAVYLCASSLLTGDQPQHFGDGTRLSIL.

This clone was detected only once. This chain connects TRBV4-2 to TRBJ1-5; TRBD1 aligns across 7 bases. V shed 0 bases, J shed 5 bases, and the junction held 7 bases outside the gene matches. Germline lookup yields CDR1 LGHNA and CDR2 YNFKEQ. The CDR3 consists of 16 residues. In DNA form, the CDR3 reads TGTGCCAGCAGCCAAGATCTGGAGCAGGGGGATCAGCCCCAGCATTTT. This translates into CASSQDLEQGDQPQHF.

The chain carries TRBV6-5 and TRBJ2-7, with TRBD2 matching over 11 bases. V dropped 4 bases and J dropped 4; count of bases not matched to a gene: 9. This CDR3 comprises 16 residues. Per germline, CDR1 MNHEY and CDR2 SVGAGI. In nucleotides, the CDR3 is TGTGCCAGCAGTTTTTACTTAGCGGGGGGGACTTACGAGCAGTACTTC. This sequence encodes CASSFYLAGGTYEQYF.

The chain employs TRBV27 and TRBJ1-1; no reliable D call. The V end was cut by 2 bases, the J end by 0 bases, with 13 bases between. The CDR3 contains 16 residues. Germline lookup yields CDR1 MNHEY and CDR2 SMNVEV (reference sequence). The CDR3 here is CASSLQAGLMNTEAFF. The CDR3 region has the DNA TGTGCCAGCAGTTTACAGGCAGGCCTCATGAACACTGAAGCTTTCTTT.

This sequence joins TRBV7-3 and TRBJ1-6; D possibly corresponds to TRBD1 (6 bases). V was cut by 6 bases and J by 10 bases, with 16 bases left in between. CDR1 SGHTA and CDR2 FQGTGA come from the germline V gene. The CDR3 sequence is 14 residues long. The CDR3 loop reads CASSRGGGGSPLHF. Written as DNA, the CDR3 is TGTGCCAGCAGTAGGGGAGGGGGGGGATCACCCCTCCACTTT.

The chain carries TRBV7-9 and TRBJ1-4, with 7 bases fitting TRBD1. The CDR3 sequence is 17 residues long. The junction had 5 bases not matched to a gene; V was cut back by 1 base and J by 0 bases. Germline CDR1 is SEHNR and CDR2 is FQNEAQ (reference sequence). CDR3 region: CASSLVTGTATNEKLFF. The CDR3 DNA reads as TGTGCCAGCAGCTTAGTGACAGGGACGGCAACTAATGAAAAACTGTTTTTT.

This clone was seen a few times. The genes are TRBV18 and TRBJ1-2, with no clear D. V gave up 0 bases and J gave up 2 bases, with 7 bases separating them. Looked up from germline, CDR1 is KGHSH and CDR2 is LQKENI. There are 14 residues in the CDR3. The CDR3 here is CASSPPRENYGYTF. The CDR3 DNA sequence: TGTGCCAGCTCACCACCGCGGGAGAACTATGGCTACACCTTC.

The gene calls are TRBV27 and TRBJ2-5; tentative D call: TRBD1 (5 bases). The J call is doubtful: the DNA matches TRBJ2-7 better. Germline CDR1 reads MNHEY; CDR2 reads SMNVEV (reference sequence). The CDR3 covers 12 residues. CDR3 bases: TGTGCCAGCAGTTCGTCAGGGTCCGAGCAGTACTTC. As protein: CASSSSGSEQYF.